Listed below are T cell receptor beta chains from one sample, sequenced in a study of CD8 T cells in Susac syndrome. Using its own MiXCR run on the immunoSEQ multiplex PCR reads, TCRdb lists one record per CDR3 protein. This sample yields about 250,000 distinct CDR3 sequences, of which just under 95% are seen a single time; around 0.07% belongs to the top ten. The sequenced material came from CD4+ T cells from PBMCs. The receptors here all came from a human donor with multiple sclerosis. Each CDR3 is given with its conserved first and last residue. Fields, in order: J gene, V gene, D gene, CDR3 protein, CDR3 DNA. A D gene is named only where the DNA matches it firmly.

>TRBJ1-2|TRBV2|-
CASSEAARDYGYTF
TGTGCCAGCAGTGAAGCGGCCAGGGACTATGGCTACACCTTC
>TRBJ2-1|TRBV9|-
CASSIAEPDHEQFF
TGTGCCAGCAGCATAGCGGAACCAGACCATGAGCAGTTCTTC
>TRBJ2-4|TRBV23-1|-
CASSQFWAGSFIKRDQYF
TGCGCCAGCAGTCAGTTTTGGGCAGGAAGCTTCATAAAACGGGATCAGTACTTC
>TRBJ1-1|TRBV6-5|-
CASRETWDTEAFF
TGTGCCAGCAGGGAAACATGGGACACTGAAGCTTTCTTT
>TRBJ1-5|TRBV4-1|-
CASSQPGRLPQHF
TGCGCCAGCAGCCAACCAGGCAGATTGCCCCAGCATTTT
>TRBJ2-6|TRBV25-1|-
CASSGVYGSSGANVLTF
TGTGCCAGCAGTGGGGTCTATGGTAGCTCTGGGGCCAACGTCCTGACTTTC
>TRBJ2-5|TRBV7-2|-
CASSFGVGGQETQYF
TGTGCCAGCAGCTTTGGGGTCGGGGGTCAAGAGACCCAGTACTTC
>TRBJ2-6|TRBV5-1|TRBD1
CASSLGTGARSGANVLTF
TGCGCCAGCAGCTTGGGGACAGGGGCGAGGTCTGGGGCCAACGTCCTGACTTTC
>TRBJ1-6|TRBV28|-
CASRVRGSHRSPLHF
TGTGCCAGCAGGGTCAGGGGATCCCACCGTTCACCCCTCCACTTT
>TRBJ1-4|TRBV3-1|-
CASSQVGGRTNEKLFF
TGTGCCAGCAGCCAAGTTGGAGGCAGAACTAATGAAAAACTGTTTTTT
>TRBJ2-3|TRBV18|-
CASSPFESTDTQYF
TGTGCCAGCTCACCGTTCGAGAGCACAGATACGCAGTATTTT
>TRBJ2-2|TRBV6-5|-
CASSYFEGSGELFF
TGTGCCAGCAGTTACTTCGAGGGGTCCGGGGAGCTGTTTTTT
>TRBJ2-5|TRBV5-1|-
CASSSNGPEETQYF
TGCGCCAGCAGCTCGAATGGGCCAGAAGAGACCCAGTACTTC
>TRBJ1-1|TRBV29-1|-
CSVGTTGPDTEAFF
TGCAGCGTTGGAACTACAGGTCCTGACACTGAAGCTTTCTTT
>TRBJ1-2|TRBV12-3/TRBV12-4|-
CASSLSHGYTF
TGTGCCAGCAGTCTGAGCCATGGCTACACCTTC